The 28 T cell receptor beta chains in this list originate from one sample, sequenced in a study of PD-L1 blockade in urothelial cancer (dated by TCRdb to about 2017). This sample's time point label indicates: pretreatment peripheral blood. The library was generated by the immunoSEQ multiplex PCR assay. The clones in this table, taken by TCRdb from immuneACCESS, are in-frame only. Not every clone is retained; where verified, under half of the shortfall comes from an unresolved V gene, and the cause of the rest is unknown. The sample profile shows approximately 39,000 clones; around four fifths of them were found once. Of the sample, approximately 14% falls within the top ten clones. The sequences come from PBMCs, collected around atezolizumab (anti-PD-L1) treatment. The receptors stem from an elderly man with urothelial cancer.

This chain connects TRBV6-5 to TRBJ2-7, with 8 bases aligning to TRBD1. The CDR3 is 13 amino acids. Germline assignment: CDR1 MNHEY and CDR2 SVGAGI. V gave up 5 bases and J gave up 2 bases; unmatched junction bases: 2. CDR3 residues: CASSPGGTYEQYF. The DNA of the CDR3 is TGTGCCAGCAGTCCAGGGGGCACCTACGAGCAGTACTTC.

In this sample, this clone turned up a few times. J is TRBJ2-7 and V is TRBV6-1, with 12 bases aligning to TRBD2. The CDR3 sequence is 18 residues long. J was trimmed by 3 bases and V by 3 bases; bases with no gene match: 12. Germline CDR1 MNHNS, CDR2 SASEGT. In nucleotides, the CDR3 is TGTGCCAGCAGTGACCGCAACCCCACTAGCGGGAGGAGCTACGAGCAGTACTTC. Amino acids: CASSDRNPTSGRSYEQYF.

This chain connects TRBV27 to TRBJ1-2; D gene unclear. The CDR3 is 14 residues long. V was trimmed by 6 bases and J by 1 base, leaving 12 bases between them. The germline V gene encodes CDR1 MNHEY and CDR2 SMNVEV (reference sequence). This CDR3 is CASSPIRDNYGYTF. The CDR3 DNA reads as TGTGCCAGCAGCCCCATCCGGGATAACTATGGCTACACCTTC.

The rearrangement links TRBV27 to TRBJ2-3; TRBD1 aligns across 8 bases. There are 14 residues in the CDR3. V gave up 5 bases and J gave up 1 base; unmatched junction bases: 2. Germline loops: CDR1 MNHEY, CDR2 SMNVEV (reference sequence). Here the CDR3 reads CASSDRGGTDTQYF. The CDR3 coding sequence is TGTGCCAGCAGTGACAGGGGAGGCACAGATACGCAGTATTTT.

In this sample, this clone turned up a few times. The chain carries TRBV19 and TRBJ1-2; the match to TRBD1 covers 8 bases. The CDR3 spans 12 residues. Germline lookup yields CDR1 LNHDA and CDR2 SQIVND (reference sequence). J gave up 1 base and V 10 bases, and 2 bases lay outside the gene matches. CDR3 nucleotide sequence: TGTGCCACCGGACAGGGTAACTATGGCTACACCTTC. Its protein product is CATGQGNYGYTF.

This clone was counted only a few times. The CDR3 region has the DNA TGTGCCAGCAGTTCCGTGACTAGCGGGAGGATGGCAGATACGCAGTATTTT. Its protein is CASSSVTSGRMADTQYF. The chain joins TRBV28 to TRBJ2-3; 13 bases are shared with TRBD2. Trimming at V came to 4 bases and at J to 4 bases, leaving 8 bases not matched to a gene. The CDR3 runs 17 residues. The V gene's germline CDR1 is MDHEN and CDR2 SYDVKM. The variable domain in full, completed from reference TRBV28 and TRBJ2-3, reads DVKVTQSSRYLVKRTGEKVFLECVQDMDHENMFWYRQDPGLGLRLIYFSYDVKMKEKGDIPEGYSVSREKKERFSLILESASTNQTSMYLCASSSVTSGRMADTQYFGPGTRLTVL.

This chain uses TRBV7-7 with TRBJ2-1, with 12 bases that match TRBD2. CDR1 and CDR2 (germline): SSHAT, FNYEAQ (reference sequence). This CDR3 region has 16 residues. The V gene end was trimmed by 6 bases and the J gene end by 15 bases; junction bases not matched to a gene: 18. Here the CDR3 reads CASSPSGRARGVGLFF. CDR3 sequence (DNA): TGTGCCAGCAGTCCTAGCGGGAGGGCCCGTGGGGTGGGGCTGTTCTTC.

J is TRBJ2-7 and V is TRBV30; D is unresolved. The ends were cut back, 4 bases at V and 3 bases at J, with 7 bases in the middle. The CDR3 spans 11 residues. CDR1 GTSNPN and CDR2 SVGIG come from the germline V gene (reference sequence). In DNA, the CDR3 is TGTGCCTGGACCCGAGGCTACGAGCAGTACTTC. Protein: CAWTRGYEQYF. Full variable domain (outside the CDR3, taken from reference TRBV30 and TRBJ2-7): SQTIHQWPATLVQPVGSPLSLECTVEGTSNPNLYWYRQAAGRGLQLLFYSVGIGQISSEVPQNLSASRPQDRQFILSSKKLLLSDSGFYLCAWTRGYEQYFGPGTRLTVT.

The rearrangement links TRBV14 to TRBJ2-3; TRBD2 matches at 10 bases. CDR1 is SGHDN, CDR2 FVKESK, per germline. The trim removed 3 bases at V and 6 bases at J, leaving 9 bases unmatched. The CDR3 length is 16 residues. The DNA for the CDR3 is TGTGCCAGCAGCCACGTTCTAGCGGGAGCATACGATACGCAGTATTTT. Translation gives CASSHVLAGAYDTQYF.

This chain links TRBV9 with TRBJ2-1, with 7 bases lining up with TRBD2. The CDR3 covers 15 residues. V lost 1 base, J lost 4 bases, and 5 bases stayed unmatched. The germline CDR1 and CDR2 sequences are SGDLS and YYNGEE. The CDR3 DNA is TGTGCCAGCAGCGTATTTTGGGGGGGGTACAATGAGCAGTTCTTC. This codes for CASSVFWGGYNEQFF.

The CDR3 DNA sequence: TGTGCCAGCAGACCCTGGAGTACCAGCACAGATACGCAGTATTTT. Translated: CASRPWSTSTDTQYF. This chain joins TRBV27 and TRBJ2-3, with D hard to call. Trimming removed 6 bases from V and 0 bases from J, with 13 bases in between. This CDR3 spans 15 amino acids. The germline gives CDR1 MNHEY, CDR2 SMNVEV (reference sequence).

The CDR3 bases are TGTGCCAGCAGCTCCCGATGGACTAGCGGGGGGAGCACAGATACGCAGTATTTT. Translated: CASSSRWTSGGSTDTQYF. The chain joins TRBV5-6 to TRBJ2-3; 14 bases line up with TRBD2. Germline CDR1 SGHDT, CDR2 YYEEEE. The CDR3 has 18 amino acids. V lost 3 bases to trimming and J lost 0 bases; unmatched junction nucleotides: 6.

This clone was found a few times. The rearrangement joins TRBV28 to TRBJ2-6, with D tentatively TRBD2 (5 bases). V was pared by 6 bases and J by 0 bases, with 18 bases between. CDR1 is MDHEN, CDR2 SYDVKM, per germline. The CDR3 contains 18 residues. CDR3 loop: CASSRPTGIPSGANVLTF. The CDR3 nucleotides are TGTGCCAGCAGCCGCCCAACCGGGATCCCCTCTGGGGCCAACGTCCTGACTTTC.

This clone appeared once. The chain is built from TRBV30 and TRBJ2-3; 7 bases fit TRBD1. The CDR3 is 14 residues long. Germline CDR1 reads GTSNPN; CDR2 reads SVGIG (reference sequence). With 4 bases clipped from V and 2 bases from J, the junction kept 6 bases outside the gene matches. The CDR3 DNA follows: TGTGCCTGGACCCCGGGACAGTCCACAGATACGCAGTATTTT. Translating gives CAWTPGQSTDTQYF.

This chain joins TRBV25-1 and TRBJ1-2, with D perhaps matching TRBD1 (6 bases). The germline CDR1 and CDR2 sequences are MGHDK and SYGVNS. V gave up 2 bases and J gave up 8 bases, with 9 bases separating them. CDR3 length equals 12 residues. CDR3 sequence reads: CASSEQGFGYTF. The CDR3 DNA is TGTGCCAGCAGTGAACAGGGGTTCGGCTACACCTTC.

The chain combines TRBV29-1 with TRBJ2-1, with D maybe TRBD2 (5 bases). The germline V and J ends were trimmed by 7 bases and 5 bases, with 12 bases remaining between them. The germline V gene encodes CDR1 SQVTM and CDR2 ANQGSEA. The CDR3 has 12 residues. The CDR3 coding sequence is TGCAGCGCCGGACGGGGTAACAATGAGCAGTTCTTC. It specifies CSAGRGNNEQFF.

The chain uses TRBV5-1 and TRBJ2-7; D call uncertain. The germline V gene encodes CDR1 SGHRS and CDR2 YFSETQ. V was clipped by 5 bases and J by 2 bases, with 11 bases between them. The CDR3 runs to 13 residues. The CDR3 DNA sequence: TGCGCCAGCAGTCAGTCCGATACCTACGAGCAGTACTTC. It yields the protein CASSQSDTYEQYF.

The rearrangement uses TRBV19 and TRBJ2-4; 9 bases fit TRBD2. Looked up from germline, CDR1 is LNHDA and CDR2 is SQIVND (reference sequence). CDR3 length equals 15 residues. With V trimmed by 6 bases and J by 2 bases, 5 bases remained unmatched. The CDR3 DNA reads TGTGCCAGTAGAGGGGCGGGAGGGTCCAAAAACATTCAGTACTTC. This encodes CASRGAGGSKNIQYF.

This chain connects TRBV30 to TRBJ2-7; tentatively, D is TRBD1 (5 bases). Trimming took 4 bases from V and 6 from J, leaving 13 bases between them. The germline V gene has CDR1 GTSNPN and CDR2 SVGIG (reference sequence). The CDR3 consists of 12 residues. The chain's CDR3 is CAWTPRVGEQYF. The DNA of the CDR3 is TGTGCCTGGACTCCCAGGGTGGGCGAGCAGTACTTC.

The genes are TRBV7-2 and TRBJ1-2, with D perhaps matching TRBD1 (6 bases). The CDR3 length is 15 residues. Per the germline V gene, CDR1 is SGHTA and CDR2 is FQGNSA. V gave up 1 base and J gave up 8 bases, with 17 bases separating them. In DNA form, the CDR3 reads TGTGCCAGCAGCTTAGGAGGGGACAAATATTCCGGCTACACCTTC. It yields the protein CASSLGGDKYSGYTF. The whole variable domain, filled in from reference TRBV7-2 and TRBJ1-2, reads GAGVSQSPSNKVTEKGKDVELRCDPISGHTALYWYRQSLGQGLEFLIYFQGNSAPDKSGLPSDRFSAERTGGSVSTLTIQRTQQEDSAVYLCASSLGGDKYSGYTFGSGTRLTVV.

CDR3 nucleotides: TGCGCCAGCAGCTTGGGGGCGGGACAGGGTATCTACGAGCAGTACTTC. Its protein product is CASSLGAGQGIYEQYF. The chain links TRBV5-1 to TRBJ2-7; 9 bases fit TRBD1. The CDR3 has 16 residues. V lost 0 bases and J lost 3; bases outside the gene matches: 7. CDR1 SGHRS and CDR2 YFSETQ come from the germline V gene.

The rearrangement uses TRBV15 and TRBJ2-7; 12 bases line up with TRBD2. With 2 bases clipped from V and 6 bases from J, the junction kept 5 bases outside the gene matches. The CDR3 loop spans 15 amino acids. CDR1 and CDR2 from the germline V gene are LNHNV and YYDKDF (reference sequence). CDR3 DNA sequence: TGTGCCACCAGCAGAAGGACTAGCGGGATTGGCGAGCAGTACTTC. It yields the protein CATSRRTSGIGEQYF.

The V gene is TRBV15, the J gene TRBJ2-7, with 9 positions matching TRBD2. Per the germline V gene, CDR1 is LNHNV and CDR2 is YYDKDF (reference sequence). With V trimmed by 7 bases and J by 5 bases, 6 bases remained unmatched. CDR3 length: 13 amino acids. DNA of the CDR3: TGTGCCACCACAAGCGGGAGGAGCAACGAGCAGTACTTC. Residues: CATTSGRSNEQYF. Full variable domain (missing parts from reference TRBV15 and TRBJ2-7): DAMVIQNPRYQVTQFGKPVTLSCSQTLNHNVMYWYQQKSSQAPKLLFHYYDKDFNNEADTPDNFQSRRPNTSFCFLDIRSPGLGDTAMYLCATTSGRSNEQYFGPGTRLTVT.

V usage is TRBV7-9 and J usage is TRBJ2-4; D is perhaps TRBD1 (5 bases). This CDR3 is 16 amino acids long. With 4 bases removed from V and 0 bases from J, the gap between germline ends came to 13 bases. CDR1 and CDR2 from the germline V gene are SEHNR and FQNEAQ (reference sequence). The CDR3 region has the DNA TGTGCCAGCAGCTCGAACTCCAGGGTAGCCAAAAACATTCAGTACTTC. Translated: CASSSNSRVAKNIQYF.

CDR3 DNA sequence: TGCGCCAGCAGCCAATTTGTGTCACAGGGAAGGCTAAGAAATGAGCAGTTCTTC. Residues: CASSQFVSQGRLRNEQFF. V is TRBV4-3 and J is TRBJ2-1; TRBD1 is a possible D gene (6 bases). V dropped 2 bases and J dropped 7 bases, with 24 bases sitting between them. Per the germline V gene, CDR1 is LGHNA and CDR2 is YSLEER. The CDR3 has 18 amino acids.

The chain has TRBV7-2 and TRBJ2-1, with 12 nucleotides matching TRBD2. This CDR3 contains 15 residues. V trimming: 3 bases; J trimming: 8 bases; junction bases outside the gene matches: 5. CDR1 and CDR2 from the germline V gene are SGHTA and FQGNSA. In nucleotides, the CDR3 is TGTGCCAGCAGCTTGAGACTAGCGGGGGCAGATGAGCAGTTCTTC. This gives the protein CASSLRLAGADEQFF.

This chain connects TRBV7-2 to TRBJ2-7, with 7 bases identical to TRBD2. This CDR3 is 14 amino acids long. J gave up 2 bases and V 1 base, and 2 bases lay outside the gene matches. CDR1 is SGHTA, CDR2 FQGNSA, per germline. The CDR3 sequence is CASSLGGGAYEQYF. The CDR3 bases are TGTGCCAGCAGCTTAGGGGGAGGGGCCTACGAGCAGTACTTC. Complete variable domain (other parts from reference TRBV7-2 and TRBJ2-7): GAGVSQSPSNKVTEKGKDVELRCDPISGHTALYWYRQSLGQGLEFLIYFQGNSAPDKSGLPSDRFSAERTGGSVSTLTIQRTQQEDSAVYLCASSLGGGAYEQYFGPGTRLTVT.

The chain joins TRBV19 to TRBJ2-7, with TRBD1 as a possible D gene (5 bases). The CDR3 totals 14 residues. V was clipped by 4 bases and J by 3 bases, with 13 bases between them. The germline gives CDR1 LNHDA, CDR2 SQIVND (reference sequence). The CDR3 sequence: CASSNQGIIYEQYF. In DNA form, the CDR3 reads TGTGCCAGTAGTAATCAGGGAATTATCTACGAGCAGTACTTC.